Following are 13 T cell receptor beta chains from one sample sequenced in a study of identical twins. TCRdb called the 5' RACE reads again in MiXCR, with one record for every CDR3 protein. In the table there are under 800,000 distinct CDR3 sequences, about 20% of which are singletons. The same sample was also used in a study of T cells expressing NK-cell markers.

Source material: PBMCs. The receptors derive from a woman aged 18-29 years in good health.

The table lists this clonotype with many counts. The V call is TRBV29-1, the J call TRBJ2-1, with 10 bases matching TRBD2. Unmatched junction bases numbered 14, after V lost 6 bases and J lost 0 bases. Germline assignment: CDR1 SQVTM and CDR2 ANQGSEA. The CDR3 covers 18 residues. The CDR3 DNA follows: TGCAGCGTGGCCCGACTAGCGGGTCGAGCAGACTCCTACAATGAGCAGTTCTTC. Translating it yields CSVARLAGRADSYNEQFF.

This clonotype was counted a few times. This sequence joins TRBV29-1 and TRBJ2-3; 7 nucleotides align to TRBD2. Germline CDR1 is SQVTM and CDR2 is ANQGSEA. V trimming: 1 base; J trimming: 0 bases; junction bases outside the gene matches: 4. The length of the CDR3 is 15 residues. The CDR3 here is CSVEGLATSTDTQYF. DNA for the CDR3: TGCAGCGTTGAAGGACTAGCTACTAGCACAGATACGCAGTATTTT.

CDR3 DNA: TGTGCCAGCAGCTTTGGGCCAACTCCCTACGAGCAGTACTTC. This gives the protein CASSFGPTPYEQYF. The chain combines TRBV5-5 with TRBJ2-7, with D hard to call. This CDR3 has 14 residues. V lost 2 bases and J 2 bases, leaving 11 bases between the germline ends. Germline loops: CDR1 SGHKS, CDR2 YYEKEE (reference sequence).

A few counts support this clonotype. The chain has TRBV7-2 and TRBJ2-1, with D possibly called TRBD1 or TRBD2 (5 bases each). This CDR3 spans 15 amino acids. CDR1 is SGHTA, CDR2 FQGNSA, per germline. V lost 4 bases, J lost 9 bases, and 19 bases lay in between. CDR3 nucleotide sequence: TGTGCCAGCAGCTCAAGAGGGACCACCTCGGGTGAGCAGTTCTTC. The encoded protein is CASSSRGTTSGEQFF.

The chain couples TRBV20-1 to TRBJ1-2; no definite D call. This CDR3 contains 14 residues. Trimming removed 4 bases at V and 0 bases at J, with 12 bases between. The germline CDR1 and CDR2 sequences are DFQATT and SNEGSKA (reference sequence). CDR3 amino acids: CSATTTEPNYGYTF. The CDR3 DNA sequence: TGCAGTGCTACAACTACAGAGCCTAACTATGGCTACACCTTC.

The chain is built from TRBV3-1 and TRBJ1-1; D possibly corresponds to TRBD1 (5 bases). Per germline, CDR1 LGHDT and CDR2 YNNKEL (reference sequence). The CDR3 covers 13 residues. The germline V and J ends were trimmed by 4 bases and 4 bases, with 10 bases remaining between them. The CDR3 region is CASSPGSSTEAFF. The CDR3 DNA sequence: TGTGCCAGCAGCCCAGGGTCGAGCACTGAAGCTTTCTTT. The variable domain in full, completed from reference TRBV3-1 and TRBJ1-1, reads DTAVSQTPKYLVTQMGNDKSIKCEQNLGHDTMYWYKQDSKKFLKIMFSYNNKELIINETVPNRFSPKSPDKAHLNLHINSLELGDSAVYFCASSPGSSTEAFFGQGTRLTVV.

This chain uses TRBV20-1 with TRBJ1-1; D not certain. Germline CDR1 reads DFQATT; CDR2 reads SNEGSKA (reference sequence). The CDR3 loop spans 14 amino acids. The ends were cut back, 0 bases at V and 13 bases at J, with 21 bases in the middle. The CDR3 DNA follows: TGCAGTGCTAGAGACCCCATTTCCGGGCCAAGGGTTTTCTTT. Its protein is CSARDPISGPRVFF.

This clonotype was seen repeatedly, ten times or more. This chain uses TRBV12-3 or TRBV12-4 with TRBJ1-2; 7 bases are a match to TRBD1. This CDR3 comprises 13 residues. V lost 5 bases and J lost 4; bases outside the gene matches: 4. Here the CDR3 DNA reads TGTGCCAGCAGTCCCGGGACAGTCTATGGCTACACCTTC. It yields the protein CASSPGTVYGYTF.

This clonotype was detected only a few times. This chain joins TRBV7-9 and TRBJ1-1; D unclear. Germline values: CDR1 SEHNR, CDR2 FQNEAQ (reference sequence). The CDR3 is made up of 11 amino acids. The V and J ends lost 11 bases and 3 bases respectively, with 10 bases between them. The CDR3 nucleotides are TGTGCCGGTAGTGGCCACACTGAAGCTTTCTTT. Its protein is CAGSGHTEAFF.

The CDR3 sequence is CSARDPVGYGYTF. The CDR3 DNA reads TGCAGTGCTAGAGATCCCGTAGGCTATGGCTACACCTTC. The rearrangement joins TRBV20-1 to TRBJ1-2; D ambiguous. This CDR3 comprises 13 residues. Germline lookup yields CDR1 DFQATT and CDR2 SNEGSKA (reference sequence). The V and J ends lost 0 bases and 4 bases respectively, with 9 bases between them.

This clonotype was counted many times. The chain links TRBV5-1 to TRBJ2-5, with 7 nucleotides matching TRBD2. CDR3 length equals 13 residues. Trimming cost V 5 bases and J 5 bases; bases outside gene matches: 6. Germline V gene lookup returns CDR1 SGHRS and CDR2 YFSETQ. Here the CDR3 DNA reads TGCGCCAGCAGGGAAAGCGGGGTTGAGACCCAGTACTTC. Its translation: CASRESGVETQYF.

The rearrangement links TRBV6-1 to TRBJ2-1; 12 bases agree with TRBD2. The length of the CDR3 is 14 residues. Germline CDR1 is MNHNS and CDR2 is SASEGT. The V and J ends lost 7 bases and 4 bases, in that order; junction bases with no gene match: 2. Here the CDR3 reads CASTTSGGYNEQFF. CDR3 DNA sequence: TGTGCCAGCACCACTAGCGGGGGGTACAATGAGCAGTTCTTC.

CDR3 nucleotides: TGTGCCAGCAGTTTAGGCAAGATAGCCAAAAACATTCAGTACTTC. Protein sequence: CASSLGKIAKNIQYF. The rearrangement joins TRBV12-3 or TRBV12-4 to TRBJ2-4, with D uncertain. With 1 base removed from V and 0 bases from J, the gap between germline ends came to 7 bases. The CDR3 runs 15 residues.